The clone carrying this TCR beta chain has a handful of counts. Its target is not known. The treatment here: some 19 received Ad26.COV2.S at low or high dose, single or two shots; 5 received placebo; per-sample allocation not given. Vaccine and placebo recipients were sampled on day 63 after the first injection. Boston hosted the donor, who was an adult aged 18-55 years. The CDR3 consists of 13 residues. Germline CDR1 reads MGHRA; CDR2 reads YSYEKL. The germline V and J ends were trimmed by 1 base and 7 bases, with 8 bases remaining between them. TCRdb keeps only in-frame clones here, not all; method: immunoSEQ multiplex PCR. Seen here are hundreds of thousands of clones, about nine tenths observed once, and the top ten hold around 3.6%. This entry belongs to a study of Ad26.COV2.S vaccination and SARS-CoV-2 variants. The study's findings and limits: Recipients of either vaccine or placebo displayed similar breadth of non-spike TCRs. Placebo recipients showed lower spike-specific TCR breadth than vaccinees. Total T cell responses, in the TCR breadth and depth analyses, may have been underestimated.

Material: peripheral blood, obtained in a trial of Ad26.COV2.S vaccine versus placebo. V usage is TRBV4-1 and J usage is TRBJ1-5; D is uncertain. This receptor was taken from a person aged 18-60 years who received the Ad26.COV2.S COVID-19 vaccine or a placebo. CDR3 DNA: TGCGCCAGCAGCCAAGCCCCGGGGCAGCCCCAGCATTTT. It yields the protein CASSQAPGQPQHF.